One and the same sample provided the 30 T cell receptor beta chains below, sequenced in a study of blood T cell repertoires in COVID-19. Clones were read by immunoSEQ multiplex PCR, and TCRdb kept only the in-frame ones, dropping some. The sample gives roughly 250,000 clones, roughly four fifths of which show up once; around 16% is in the top ten. Sequenced material: peripheral blood. The source of these receptors is a person aged 65 to 85 with COVID-19, enrolled during active disease.

The chain is built from TRBV7-8 and TRBJ2-1, with 10 bases that match TRBD2. The germline V gene encodes CDR1 SGHVS and CDR2 FQNEAQ. The CDR3 loop spans 15 amino acids. V lost 2 bases to trimming and J lost 5 bases; unmatched junction nucleotides: 3. The CDR3 region is CASSLSGGANNEQFF. The DNA for the CDR3 is TGTGCCAGCAGCTTAAGCGGGGGGGCAAACAATGAGCAGTTCTTC.

The table lists this clone with a count of one. The chain has TRBV7-2 and TRBJ2-2; 14 nucleotides align to TRBD2. V was pared by 4 bases and J by 6 bases, with 10 bases of the junction left unmatched. CDR1 SGHTA and CDR2 FQGNSA come from the germline V gene. This CDR3 is 18 amino acids long. The CDR3 nucleotides read TGTGCCAGCAGCTGGACTAGCGGGGGGCACGGGGGGCCCGGGGAGCTGTTTTTT. It encodes CASSWTSGGHGGPGELFF.

The chain links TRBV6-1 to TRBJ1-6; D is uncertain. V was clipped by 0 bases and J by 0 bases, with 9 bases between them. This CDR3 region has 17 residues. Germline CDR1 MNHNS, CDR2 SASEGT. The CDR3 sequence: CASSEAERRSYNSPLHF. CDR3 in DNA: TGTGCCAGCAGTGAAGCGGAGCGGCGCTCCTATAATTCACCCCTCCACTTT.

This chain's CDR3 is CASSESAGNTIYF. CDR3 bases: TGTGCCAGCAGTGAGAGTGCTGGAAACACCATATATTTT. The chain is built from TRBV6-1 and TRBJ1-3, with D unresolved. Deletions cut 3 bases from V and 2 bases from J, with 5 bases between. The germline CDR1 and CDR2 sequences are MNHNS and SASEGT. The CDR3 is made up of 13 amino acids.

The CDR3 is CASTKTGLLSGANVLTF. The CDR3 bases are TGTGCCAGCACCAAGACAGGACTCCTCTCTGGGGCCAACGTCCTGACTTTC. The J gene is TRBJ2-6, the V gene TRBV7-8, with a possible D match to TRBD1 (6 bases). This CDR3 spans 17 amino acids. CDR1 and CDR2 from the germline V gene are SGHVS and FQNEAQ. V was shortened by 7 bases and J by 0 bases, with 16 bases between the two germline ends.

CDR3 region: CASSPRSPTTGVGEAFF. CDR3 bases: TGTGCCAGCTCACCACGGTCCCCAACGACAGGAGTCGGTGAAGCTTTCTTT. This chain uses TRBV18 with TRBJ1-1, with D tentatively TRBD1 (6 bases). The germline gives CDR1 KGHSH, CDR2 LQKENI. Trimming pared 1 base from V and 7 bases from J, leaving 22 bases between. The CDR3 covers 17 residues.

J is TRBJ2-7 and V is TRBV7-2, with 9 bases identical to TRBD2. There are 15 residues in the CDR3. V lost 5 bases, J lost 6 bases, and 11 bases stayed unmatched. Looked up from germline, CDR1 is SGHTA and CDR2 is FQGNSA. In nucleotides, the CDR3 is TGTGCCAGCAGCCCGTCGGCGGGAGGGTCTTTCGAGCAGTACTTC. It codes for CASSPSAGGSFEQYF. The full variable domain, rest sourced from reference TRBV7-2 and TRBJ2-7, is GAGVSQSPSNKVTEKGKDVELRCDPISGHTALYWYRQSLGQGLEFLIYFQGNSAPDKSGLPSDRFSAERTGGSVSTLTIQRTQQEDSAVYLCASSPSAGGSFEQYFGPGTRLTVT.

The gene calls are TRBV28 and TRBJ2-1; D is unclear. The CDR3 length is 11 residues. The germline V and J ends were trimmed by 10 bases and 6 bases, with 10 bases remaining between them. Germline CDR1 and CDR2: MDHEN and SYDVKM. In DNA, the CDR3 is TGTGCCATCCAGATTATCAATGAGCAGTTCTTC. Its translation: CAIQIINEQFF.

This clone appeared a single time. The chain has TRBV11-2 and TRBJ2-7, with TRBD2 matching over 8 bases. The V gene's germline CDR1 is SGHAT and CDR2 FQNNGV. V dropped 1 base and J dropped 0; count of bases not matched to a gene: 14. The CDR3 is 19 residues long. The CDR3: CASSLVPGGTGTSSYEQYF. The CDR3 DNA sequence: TGTGCCAGCAGCTTAGTGCCCGGGGGAACCGGGACTAGCTCCTACGAGCAGTACTTC.

The chain combines TRBV4-3 with TRBJ1-4, with D perhaps TRBD1 (6 bases). The CDR3 extends over 15 amino acids. V shed 0 bases and J shed 5 bases, with 10 bases lying between them. The germline V gene encodes CDR1 LGHNA and CDR2 YSLEER. In nucleotides, the CDR3 is TGCGCCAGCAGCCAAGATGCCAGGGGAAATGAAAAACTGTTTTTT. Amino acid sequence: CASSQDARGNEKLFF.

The chain links TRBV27 to TRBJ1-2, with a weak D call TRBD1 (5 bases). Trimming shortened V by 5 bases and J by 5 bases, and 15 bases separated the two germline ends. The CDR3 contains 14 residues. Germline V gene data show CDR1 as MNHEY and CDR2 as SMNVEV (reference sequence). CDR3 bases: TGTGCCAGCAGTCCCCACAGGTTACGTTATGGCTACACCTTC. Translating it yields CASSPHRLRYGYTF.

This chain uses TRBV19 with TRBJ1-2; no clear D gene. The CDR3 extends over 13 amino acids. Trimming left V 7 bases short and J 6 bases short, with 15 bases between. Germline V gene lookup returns CDR1 LNHDA and CDR2 SQIVND (reference sequence). The DNA for the CDR3 is TGTGCCAGTAAACCTAGTCGCTTTCATGGCTACACCTTC. Protein product: CASKPSRFHGYTF.

This clone was observed a handful of times. The chain links TRBV27 to TRBJ1-3; D is perhaps TRBD1 (5 bases). Germline V gives CDR1 MNHEY, CDR2 SMNVEV (reference sequence). CDR3 length: 14 residues. Trimming took off 2 bases at V and 6 bases at J, with 11 bases between the two ends. CDR3 protein: CASSLSRDSNTIYF. The DNA for the CDR3 is TGTGCCAGCAGTTTAAGTAGGGACTCAAACACCATATATTTT.

The chain links TRBV12-3 or TRBV12-4 to TRBJ1-2; no firm D call. The CDR3 runs 13 residues. V shed 6 bases and J shed 2 bases, with 10 bases lying between them. CDR3: CASRQDGNYGYTF. In nucleotides, the CDR3 is TGTGCCAGCAGACAAGACGGGAACTATGGCTACACCTTC.

The table lists this clone with a count of one. The chain links TRBV19 to TRBJ1-5, with 7 bases aligning to TRBD1. The CDR3 has 17 residues. V gave up 4 bases and J gave up 1 base; unmatched junction bases: 10. Per germline, CDR1 LNHDA and CDR2 SQIVND (reference sequence). The CDR3 sequence: CASSSSKGAHSNQPQHF. In nucleotides, the CDR3 is TGTGCCAGTAGTAGTTCCAAGGGGGCTCACAGCAATCAGCCCCAGCATTTT.

This chain uses TRBV3-1 (or the pseudogene TRBV3-2) with TRBJ2-7, with TRBD2 as a possible D gene (7 bases). CDR3 length equals 14 residues. CDR1 LGHDT and CDR2 YNNKEL come from the germline V gene (reference sequence). With 1 base removed from V and 7 bases from J, the gap between germline ends came to 14 bases. The CDR3, as DNA: TGTGCCAGCAGCCAAGCTGTCAGGGGAGGGGAGCAGTACTTC. Its protein is CASSQAVRGGEQYF.

V and J are TRBV5-1 and TRBJ2-1; D is unresolved. Germline assignment: CDR1 SGHRS and CDR2 YFSETQ. The CDR3 spans 15 residues. V was clipped by 0 bases and J by 2 bases, with 9 bases between them. In DNA form, the CDR3 reads TGCGCCAGCAGCTTGGTTTCAGGCCCCTACAATGAGCAGTTCTTC. Protein product: CASSLVSGPYNEQFF.

This chain connects TRBV7-3 to TRBJ2-2, with D possibly being TRBD1 (5 bases). The CDR3 consists of 13 residues. Germline CDR1 and CDR2: SGHTA and FQGTGA. The ends were cut back, 4 bases at V and 5 bases at J, with 8 bases in the middle. CDR3 bases: TGTGCCAGCAGCTCAGGGATTACCGGGGAGCTGTTTTTT. As protein: CASSSGITGELFF.

The gene calls are TRBV5-4 and TRBJ2-3, with D unclear. V was cut by 2 bases and J by 2 bases, with 6 bases left in between. The CDR3 extends over 13 amino acids. The germline V gene encodes CDR1 SGHNT and CDR2 YYREEE (reference sequence). CDR3 bases: TGTGCCAGCAGCTTTGAGAACACAGATACGCAGTATTTT. It is translated as CASSFENTDTQYF.

The rearrangement uses TRBV3-1 (or the pseudogene TRBV3-2) and TRBJ1-2, with 8 bases matching TRBD1. Looked up from germline, CDR1 is LGHDT and CDR2 is YNNKEL (reference sequence). V was clipped by 4 bases and J by 8 bases; unmatched bases: 0. The CDR3 consists of 11 residues. The DNA of the CDR3 is TGTGCCAGCAGCCGACAGGGGGGCTACACCTTC. Protein: CASSRQGGYTF.

This clone appeared a single time. The chain is built from TRBV6-1 and TRBJ1-1, with 8 bases fitting TRBD1. V lost 3 bases to trimming and J lost 0 bases; unmatched junction nucleotides: 3. The V gene's germline CDR1 is MNHNS and CDR2 SASEGT. CDR3 length: 15 amino acids. The CDR3 DNA reads TGTGCCAGCAGTGACAGGGGGCTCATGAACACTGAAGCTTTCTTT. Protein product: CASSDRGLMNTEAFF.

The CDR3 region is CASSLGGGGLYEQYF. In DNA, the CDR3 is TGTGCCAGCAGCTTAGGAGGCGGAGGACTCTACGAGCAGTACTTC. This rearrangement joins TRBV7-2 to TRBJ2-7, with a possible D match to TRBD2 (5 bases). Looked up from germline, CDR1 is SGHTA and CDR2 is FQGNSA. V shed 1 base and J shed 3 bases, with 13 bases lying between them. This CDR3 has 15 residues. The variable domain in full, with the rest retrieved from reference TRBV7-2 and TRBJ2-7, is GAGVSQSPSNKVTEKGKDVELRCDPISGHTALYWYRQSLGQGLEFLIYFQGNSAPDKSGLPSDRFSAERTGGSVSTLTIQRTQQEDSAVYLCASSLGGGGLYEQYFGPGTRLTVT.

This clone was seen a single time. The rearrangement links TRBV27 to TRBJ2-7; D uncertain. Trimming took 6 bases from V and 6 from J, leaving 15 bases between them. Germline V gene lookup returns CDR1 MNHEY and CDR2 SMNVEV (reference sequence). The CDR3 has 13 amino acids. CDR3 sequence: CASSRKEASEQYF. The CDR3 DNA reads as TGTGCCAGCAGCAGAAAAGAGGCGTCCGAGCAGTACTTC.

CDR3 nucleotide sequence: TGCGCCAGCAGCGGGGGGGGACAGGCGCAAGAGACCCAGTACTTC. This gives the protein CASSGGGQAQETQYF. The rearrangement links TRBV5-1 to TRBJ2-5, with D maybe TRBD1 (8 bases). The germline CDR1 and CDR2 sequences are SGHRS and YFSETQ. The CDR3 consists of 15 residues. The V and J ends lost 4 bases and 2 bases respectively, with 15 bases between them.

V and J are TRBV5-1 and TRBJ2-6; D is perhaps TRBD2 (5 bases). The ends were cut back, 4 bases at V and 2 bases at J, with 10 bases in the middle. The length of the CDR3 is 15 residues. Looked up from germline, CDR1 is SGHRS and CDR2 is YFSETQ. CDR3: CASSLKLAGANVLTF. CDR3 nucleotide sequence: TGCGCCAGCAGCCTAAAACTAGCTGGGGCCAACGTCCTGACTTTC.

The chain uses TRBV7-7 and TRBJ2-2; 8 nucleotides agree with TRBD2. From germline, CDR1 is SSHAT and CDR2 FNYEAQ (reference sequence). There are 15 residues in the CDR3. V lost 2 bases, J lost 4 bases, and 3 bases stayed unmatched. The CDR3 region is CASSLTGGFTGELFF. CDR3 DNA sequence: TGTGCCAGCAGCTTAACGGGGGGGTTCACCGGGGAGCTGTTTTTT.

V and J are TRBV9 and TRBJ1-5; the D is unclear. Germline CDR1 is SGDLS and CDR2 is YYNGEE. Trimming left V 3 bases short and J 4 bases short, with 8 bases between. The CDR3 runs to 13 residues. The chain's CDR3 is CASSGQENQPQHF. In DNA form, the CDR3 reads TGTGCCAGCAGCGGGCAGGAAAATCAGCCCCAGCATTTT.

The chain recombines TRBV28 with TRBJ2-2, with 7 bases lining up with TRBD1. Trimming at V came to 10 bases and at J to 2 bases, leaving 4 bases not matched to a gene. The CDR3 sequence is 13 residues long. Germline assignment: CDR1 MDHEN and CDR2 SYDVKM. The CDR3 nucleotides read TGTGCCATACGGGACAGCAACACCGGGGAGCTGTTTTTT. Protein sequence: CAIRDSNTGELFF. Together with reference TRBV28 and TRBJ2-2, the CDR3 gives the full variable domain: DVKVTQSSRYLVKRTGEKVFLECVQDMDHENMFWYRQDPGLGLRLIYFSYDVKMKEKGDIPEGYSVSREKKERFSLILESASTNQTSMYLCAIRDSNTGELFFGEGSRLTVL.

The chain joins TRBV3-1 (or the pseudogene TRBV3-2) to TRBJ1-1; 12 nucleotides align to TRBD1. CDR3 length: 15 residues. CDR1 is LGHDT and CDR2 is YNNKEL in the germline V gene (reference sequence). After removal of 2 bases from V and 6 bases from J, the junction contained 4 bases not matched to a gene. CDR3 amino acids: CASSQMGTGGSEAFF. CDR3 in DNA: TGTGCCAGCAGCCAAATGGGGACAGGGGGCTCTGAAGCTTTCTTT.

This clone was recorded only once. This sequence joins TRBV11-3 and TRBJ1-1; maybe TRBD1 (5 bases). The CDR3 has 14 residues. Germline assignment: CDR1 SGHNT and CDR2 YENEEA. Trimming pared 2 bases from V and 1 base from J, leaving 8 bases between. The DNA of the CDR3 is TGTGCCAGCAGCTTATCAGGGCCGAACACTGAAGCTTTCTTT. It yields the protein CASSLSGPNTEAFF.